The 23 T cell receptor beta chains below all came from one sample that was sequenced in a study of blood T cells in healthy people across ages (dated by TCRdb to the mid-2010s). The protocol used for the library was 5' RACE. Sequencer: Illumina HiSeq 2500. The second PCR ran for about 6 to 11 cycles and used a J-beta primer mix along with a sample-barcoded 5' primer. The public sequencing data were trimmed at Q25 with fastp and processed into clonotypes with MiXCR by TCRdb, which kept only in-frame beta chains. Rows matching on CDR3 protein sequence are summarized as one entry with the most common DNA and genes. This sample comprises about 1.5 million distinct CDR3 sequences, around two fifths of them detected only once. The ten largest clones capture roughly 8.2% of the sample. The specimen sequenced was blood. These receptors were collected from a woman younger than 35 in good health.

To note about this clonotype: The junction does not match germline at one end; this may be a read error. The chain joins TRBV28 to TRBJ1-2; 7 positions match TRBD1. The CDR3 length is 11 residues. From germline, CDR1 is MDHEN and CDR2 SYDVKM. In DNA, the CDR3 is TGCCTCGCAGGGGGTCGGTATGGCTACACCTTC. The encoded protein is CLAGGRYGYTF.

The sample holds a few counts of this clonotype. V and J are TRBV6-1 and TRBJ2-5, with 8 bases identical to TRBD1. Germline V gene lookup returns CDR1 MNHNS and CDR2 SASEGT. The CDR3 runs 18 residues. V dropped 6 bases and J dropped 1; count of bases not matched to a gene: 16. The CDR3 sequence: CASSKFPRGQALQETQYF. CDR3 DNA sequence: TGTGCCAGCAGCAAATTCCCCCGGGGACAGGCCCTCCAAGAGACCCAGTACTTC.

This clonotype was seen just once. The V call is TRBV6-2 or TRBV6-3, the J call TRBJ1-2; D not certain. This CDR3 spans 14 amino acids. Trimming cost V 7 bases and J 5 bases, with 17 bases left between them. Germline CDR1 and CDR2: MNHEY and SVGEGT. CDR3 nucleotides: TGTGCCAGCATCACGCGTGGGCCTTTTTATGGCTACACCTTC. Translating it yields CASITRGPFYGYTF.

The J gene is TRBJ2-7, the V gene TRBV11-2; 9 bases are a match to TRBD2. CDR1 is SGHAT and CDR2 is FQNNGV in the germline V gene. Trimming removed 1 base from V and 4 bases from J; junction bases left unmatched: 5. The CDR3 runs 15 residues. The CDR3 is CASSLGSGSFYEQYF. The DNA of the CDR3 is TGTGCCAGCAGCTTAGGTAGCGGGAGTTTTTACGAGCAGTACTTC.

The chain is built from TRBV5-1 and TRBJ2-3, with no clear D. Germline CDR1 SGHRS, CDR2 YFSETQ. The CDR3 is made up of 14 amino acids. V dropped 5 bases and J dropped 1 base, with 11 bases sitting between them. This chain's CDR3 is CASRLKYGTDTQYF. The CDR3 DNA follows: TGCGCCAGCAGACTTAAGTACGGCACAGATACGCAGTATTTT.

There are a few counts of this clonotype. The junction departs from germline at one end; a sequencing error may be responsible. The chain combines TRBV12-3 or TRBV12-4 with TRBJ1-1; D not certain. This CDR3 is 14 amino acids long. CDR3 bases: TGTGCCAGCAGTTCCGGTAATGTTTTTACTGAGGCTTTCTTT. It is translated as CASSSGNVFTEAFF.

This clonotype was observed a few times. The chain has TRBV9 and TRBJ2-3; perhaps TRBD1 as D (6 bases). Trimming took 3 bases from V and 7 from J, leaving 18 bases between them. This CDR3 spans 15 amino acids. The germline CDR1 and CDR2 sequences are SGDLS and YYNGEE. CDR3 nucleotides: TGTGCCAGCAGCGCTGGACAGCTTACCCTTAATACGCAGTATTTT. It translates to CASSAGQLTLNTQYF.

This chain joins TRBV2 and TRBJ1-3; D not certain. V dropped 6 bases and J dropped 2 bases, with 8 bases sitting between them. CDR3 length equals 13 residues. Germline V CDR1 and CDR2: SNHLY, FYNNEI. The CDR3 region has the DNA TGTGCCAGCAGGGATATTGCTGGAAACACCATATATTTT. Its translation is CASRDIAGNTIYF.

The chain recombines TRBV10-3 with TRBJ2-7; TRBD2 aligns across 11 bases. The CDR3 covers 22 residues. CDR1 is ENHRY, CDR2 SYGVKD, per germline. The trim removed 5 bases at V and 6 bases at J, leaving 30 bases unmatched. CDR3 DNA sequence: TGTGCCATCAGTTCCGGACTAGCGGGTCCTCCTACGAGCAGTACCCCCAGAACCGAGCAGTACTTC. Protein product: CAISSGLAGPPTSSTPRTEQYF.

V gene TRBV20-1 combines with J gene TRBJ2-5; TRBD2 might be the D (6 bases). V dropped 1 base and J dropped 5 bases, with 20 bases sitting between them. This CDR3 spans 16 amino acids. Germline V gene lookup returns CDR1 DFQATT and CDR2 SNEGSKA (reference sequence). CDR3 in amino acids: CSARVVLGLAMETQYF. CDR3 in DNA: TGCAGTGCTAGAGTCGTCTTGGGCCTAGCGATGGAGACCCAGTACTTC.

This clonotype was detected only a few times. The chain couples TRBV6-6 to TRBJ1-1; 11 nucleotides align to TRBD1. Germline assignment: CDR1 MNHNY and CDR2 SVGAGI (reference sequence). The CDR3 sequence is 16 residues long. Trimming cost V 6 bases and J 4 bases; bases outside gene matches: 10. The CDR3 region is CASRDGQGAPGTEAFF. CDR3 coding DNA: TGTGCCAGCAGAGATGGACAGGGGGCGCCGGGCACTGAAGCTTTCTTT.

This chain connects TRBV9 to TRBJ2-1; D not resolved. Between the trimmed V and J ends, which lost 7 bases and 0 bases, there was a span of 11 bases. Germline values: CDR1 SGDLS, CDR2 YYNGEE. The CDR3 runs 14 residues. The CDR3 DNA reads TGTGCCAGCGCTCGTGGCGTCTCCTACAATGAGCAGTTCTTC. Its protein product is CASARGVSYNEQFF.

The CDR3 spells CSVSLDREGEKLFF. The CDR3 nucleotides read TGCAGCGTTTCCCTCGACAGGGAGGGTGAAAAACTGTTTTTT. The rearrangement uses TRBV29-1 and TRBJ1-4; 7 bases agree with TRBD1. The junction had 10 bases not matched to a gene; V was cut back by 5 bases and J by 7 bases. CDR1 is SQVTM and CDR2 is ANQGSEA in the germline V gene. The CDR3 has 14 residues.

The CDR3 here is CASSPLRQGFTEAFF. The DNA of the CDR3 is TGTGCCAGCAGTCCCCTCCGGCAGGGATTCACTGAAGCTTTCTTT. This rearrangement joins TRBV28 to TRBJ1-1; a weak D match, TRBD1 (5 bases). The CDR3 has 15 residues. Germline V gene sequence: CDR1 MDHEN, CDR2 SYDVKM. Deletions cut 5 bases from V and 4 bases from J, with 17 bases between.

This clonotype was recorded once. The rearrangement joins TRBV4-1 to TRBJ2-7; 8 positions agree with TRBD2. Germline loops: CDR1 MGHRA, CDR2 YSYEKL. With V trimmed by 0 bases and J by 7 bases, 11 bases remained unmatched. This CDR3 has 16 amino acids. CDR3 loop: CASSQDPGSGGGEQYF. The DNA of the CDR3 is TGCGCCAGCAGCCAAGATCCAGGGAGCGGGGGAGGGGAGCAGTACTTC.

The chain uses TRBV2 and TRBJ1-5; D not resolved. The V gene's germline CDR1 is SNHLY and CDR2 FYNNEI. The CDR3 contains 13 residues. Trimming took 6 bases from V and 7 from J, leaving 13 bases between them. This CDR3 reads CASRPQSSQPQHF. The CDR3 DNA sequence: TGTGCCAGCAGGCCCCAATCAAGCCAGCCCCAGCATTTT.

This clonotype has a handful of counts. CDR3 bases: TGTGCCAGCAGCTTAATAGGGGTCCAGGGGTCGGATACGCAGTATTTT. Translating it yields CASSLIGVQGSDTQYF. The chain combines TRBV7-2 with TRBJ2-3, with D tentatively TRBD1 (6 bases). V was shortened by 2 bases and J by 6 bases, with 18 bases between the two germline ends. The length of the CDR3 is 16 residues. Germline V gives CDR1 SGHTA, CDR2 FQGNSA.

The chain couples TRBV9 to TRBJ1-6, with TRBD1 identical over 7 bases. The CDR3 consists of 14 residues. V lost 4 bases and J lost 7; bases outside the gene matches: 5. From germline, CDR1 is SGDLS and CDR2 YYNGEE. CDR3 nucleotide sequence: TGTGCCAGCAGCCTCGGGACAGCAAATTCACCCCTCCACTTT. This gives the protein CASSLGTANSPLHF.

The chain recombines TRBV2 with TRBJ2-1, with 10 nucleotides matching TRBD2. V shed 5 bases and J 9 bases; nucleotides not matched to a gene: 10. CDR3 length: 15 residues. The germline gives CDR1 SNHLY, CDR2 FYNNEI. CDR3 region: CASSSGRAAAGEQFF. The CDR3 DNA reads as TGTGCCAGCAGTAGCGGGAGGGCCGCAGCGGGTGAGCAGTTCTTC. The complete variable domain, with remaining parts taken from reference TRBV2 and TRBJ2-1, reads EPEVTQTPSHQVTQMGQEVILRCVPISNHLYFYWYRQILGQKVEFLVSFYNNEISEKSEIFDDQFSVERPDGSNFTLKIRSTKLEDSAMYFCASSSGRAAAGEQFFGPGTRLTVL.

This clonotype has only a few counts. The chain is built from TRBV28 and TRBJ2-3, with 7 positions matching TRBD2. CDR1 is MDHEN and CDR2 is SYDVKM in the germline V gene. V gave up 7 bases and J gave up 0 bases; unmatched junction bases: 7. CDR3 size: 15 residues. The CDR3 region has the DNA TGTGCCAGCACCTGGGAGGGAACTAGCACAGATACGCAGTATTTT. Protein product: CASTWEGTSTDTQYF.

This clonotype was observed a handful of times. The chain links TRBV5-1 to TRBJ2-3; D gene ambiguous. CDR1 SGHRS and CDR2 YFSETQ come from the germline V gene. V lost 0 bases to trimming and J lost 0 bases, with 8 bases between them. This CDR3 contains 15 residues. The CDR3 is CASSLASPSTDTQYF. For the CDR3, the DNA is TGCGCCAGCAGCTTGGCCAGTCCTAGCACAGATACGCAGTATTTT.

This clonotype was seen only a few times. The chain employs TRBV7-9 and TRBJ2-2; D is undetermined. Trimming pared 4 bases from V and 5 bases from J, leaving 5 bases between. The V gene's germline CDR1 is SEHNR and CDR2 FQNEAQ (reference sequence). The CDR3 has 12 amino acids. CDR3 sequence reads: CASSSLTGELFF. CDR3 DNA: TGTGCCAGCAGCTCATTAACCGGGGAGCTGTTTTTT.

The V gene is TRBV2, the J gene TRBJ1-1; 8 nucleotides agree with TRBD1. This CDR3 has 14 residues. Per germline, CDR1 SNHLY and CDR2 FYNNEI. V shed 8 bases, J shed 6 bases, and the junction held 11 bases outside the gene matches. CDR3 in amino acids: CASGLQGVVAEAFF. The CDR3 coding sequence is TGTGCCAGCGGTCTACAGGGGGTGGTGGCTGAAGCTTTCTTT. The variable domain in full, with the rest retrieved from reference TRBV2 and TRBJ1-1, is EPEVTQTPSHQVTQMGQEVILRCVPISNHLYFYWYRQILGQKVEFLVSFYNNEISEKSEIFDDQFSVERPDGSNFTLKIRSTKLEDSAMYFCASGLQGVVAEAFFGQGTRLTVV.